Listed here is a single TCR beta chain. Sequenced material consisted of expressed TCRB transcripts (all of the isolated RNA was reverse transcribed). This table comes from immunoSEQ multiplex PCR, and its TCRdb copy is limited to in-frame clones, with some not included. This sample has 350,000 to 450,000 clones, with around 14% found just once. The source of the sample is a study of beta chain features in type 1 diabetes. At the level of the study: All of the samples together had around 110,000,000 sorted cells examined.

Germline V gene sequence: CDR1 SGHRS, CDR2 YFSETQ. The CDR3 spans 15 residues. V was trimmed by 0 bases and J by 0 bases, leaving 8 bases between them. The genes are TRBV5-1 and TRBJ2-3, with D uncertain. The receptor was isolated from a man aged 25 to 45 in good health. The sample taken for sequencing was naive CD4+ T cells from blood. DNA of the CDR3: TGCGCCAGCAGCTTGGCAGCCAGAAGCACAGATACGCAGTATTTT. Translation: CASSLAARSTDTQYF.